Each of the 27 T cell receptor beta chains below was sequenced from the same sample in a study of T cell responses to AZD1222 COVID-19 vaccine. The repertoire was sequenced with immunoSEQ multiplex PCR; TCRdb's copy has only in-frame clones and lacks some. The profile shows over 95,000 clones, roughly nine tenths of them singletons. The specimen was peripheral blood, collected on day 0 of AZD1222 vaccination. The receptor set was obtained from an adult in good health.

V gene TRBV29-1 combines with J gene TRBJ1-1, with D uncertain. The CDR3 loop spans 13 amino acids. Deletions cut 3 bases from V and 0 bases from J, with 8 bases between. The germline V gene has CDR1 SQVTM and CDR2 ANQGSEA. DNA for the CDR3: TGCAGCGTTGATGGCAGGCTGAACACTGAAGCTTTCTTT. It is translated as CSVDGRLNTEAFF. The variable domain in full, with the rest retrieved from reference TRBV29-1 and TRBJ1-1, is SAVISQKPSRDICQRGTSLTIQCQVDSQVTMMFWYRQQPGQSLTLIATANQGSEATYESGFVIDKFPISRPNLTFSTLTVSNMSPEDSSIYLCSVDGRLNTEAFFGQGTRLTVV.

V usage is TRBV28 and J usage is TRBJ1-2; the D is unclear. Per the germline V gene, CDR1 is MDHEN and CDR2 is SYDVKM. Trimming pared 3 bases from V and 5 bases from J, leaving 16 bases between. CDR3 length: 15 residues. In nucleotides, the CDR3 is TGTGCCAGCAGTTTGGGGAATCGCCCTGGTTATGGCTACACCTTC. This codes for CASSLGNRPGYGYTF.

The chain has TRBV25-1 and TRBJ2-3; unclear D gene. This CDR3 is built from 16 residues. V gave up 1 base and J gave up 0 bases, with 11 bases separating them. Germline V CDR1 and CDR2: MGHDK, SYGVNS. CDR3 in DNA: TGTGCCAGCAGTGAATCTAATTATCCTAGCACAGATACGCAGTATTTT. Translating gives CASSESNYPSTDTQYF.

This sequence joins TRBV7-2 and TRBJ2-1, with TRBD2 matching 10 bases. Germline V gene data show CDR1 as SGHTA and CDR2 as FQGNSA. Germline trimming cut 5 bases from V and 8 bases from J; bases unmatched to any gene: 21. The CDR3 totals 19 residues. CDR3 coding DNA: TGTGCCAGCAGCCTTTGGCTGAATAGCGGGGGGAAGGGTGACGATGAGCAGTTCTTC. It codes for CASSLWLNSGGKGDDEQFF.

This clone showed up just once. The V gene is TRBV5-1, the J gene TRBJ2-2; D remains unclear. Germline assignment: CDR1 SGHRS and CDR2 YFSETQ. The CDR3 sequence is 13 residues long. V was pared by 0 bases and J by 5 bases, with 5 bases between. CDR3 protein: CASSLELTGELFF. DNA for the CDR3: TGCGCCAGCAGCTTGGAATTGACCGGGGAGCTGTTTTTT.

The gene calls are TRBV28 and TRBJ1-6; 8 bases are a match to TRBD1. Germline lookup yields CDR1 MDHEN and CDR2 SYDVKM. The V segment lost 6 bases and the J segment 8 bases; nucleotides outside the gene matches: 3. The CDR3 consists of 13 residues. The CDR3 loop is CASRTGVDSPLHF. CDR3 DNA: TGTGCCAGCAGGACAGGGGTGGATTCACCCCTCCACTTT.

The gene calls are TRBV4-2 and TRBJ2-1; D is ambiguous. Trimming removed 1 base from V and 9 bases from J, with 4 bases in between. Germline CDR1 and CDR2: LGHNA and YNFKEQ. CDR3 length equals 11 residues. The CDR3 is CASSQGLEQFF. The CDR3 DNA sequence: TGTGCCAGCAGCCAAGGGCTTGAGCAGTTCTTC.

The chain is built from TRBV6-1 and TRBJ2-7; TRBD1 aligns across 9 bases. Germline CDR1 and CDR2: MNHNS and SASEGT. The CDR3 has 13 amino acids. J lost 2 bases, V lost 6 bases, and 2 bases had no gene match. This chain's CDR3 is CASRTGGPYEQYF. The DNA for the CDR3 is TGTGCCAGCAGGACAGGGGGACCCTACGAGCAGTACTTC.

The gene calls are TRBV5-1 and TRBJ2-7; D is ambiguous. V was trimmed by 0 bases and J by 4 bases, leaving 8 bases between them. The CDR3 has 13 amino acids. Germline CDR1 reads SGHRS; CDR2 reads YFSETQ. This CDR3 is CASSLAFGYEQYF. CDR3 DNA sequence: TGCGCCAGCAGCTTGGCTTTTGGGTACGAGCAGTACTTC. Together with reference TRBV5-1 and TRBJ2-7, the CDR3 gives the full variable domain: KAGVTQTPRYLIKTRGQQVTLSCSPISGHRSVSWYQQTPGQGLQFLFEYFSETQRNKGNFPGRFSGRQFSNSRSEMNVSTLELGDSALYLCASSLAFGYEQYFGPGTRLTVT.

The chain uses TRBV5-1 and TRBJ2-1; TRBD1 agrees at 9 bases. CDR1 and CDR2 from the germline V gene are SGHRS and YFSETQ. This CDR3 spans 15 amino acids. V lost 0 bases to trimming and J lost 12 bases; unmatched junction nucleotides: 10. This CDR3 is CASSLGDRVGSGQFF. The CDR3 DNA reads TGCGCCAGCAGCTTGGGGGACAGGGTAGGGTCGGGGCAGTTCTTC.

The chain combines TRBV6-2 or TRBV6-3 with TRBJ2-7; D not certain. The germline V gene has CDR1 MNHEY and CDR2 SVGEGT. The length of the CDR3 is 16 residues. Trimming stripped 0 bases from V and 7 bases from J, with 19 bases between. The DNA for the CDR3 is TGTGCCAGCAGTTACTCTAGGATGGACCCAAGTAGGGAGCAGTACTTC. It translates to CASSYSRMDPSREQYF.

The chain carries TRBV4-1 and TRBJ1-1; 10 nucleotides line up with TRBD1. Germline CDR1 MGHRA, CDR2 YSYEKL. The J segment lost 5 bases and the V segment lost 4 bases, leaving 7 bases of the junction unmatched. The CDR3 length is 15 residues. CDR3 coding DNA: TGCGCCAGCAGCCTTTCGGACAGGGGGGATACTGAAGCTTTCTTT. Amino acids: CASSLSDRGDTEAFF.

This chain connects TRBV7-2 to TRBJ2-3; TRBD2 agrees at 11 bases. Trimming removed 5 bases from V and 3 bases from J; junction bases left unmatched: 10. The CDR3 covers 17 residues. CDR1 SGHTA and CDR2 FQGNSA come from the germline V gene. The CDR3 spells CASSLRLAGGRTDTQYF. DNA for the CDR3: TGTGCCAGCAGCCTAAGATTAGCGGGGGGGCGGACAGATACGCAGTATTTT.

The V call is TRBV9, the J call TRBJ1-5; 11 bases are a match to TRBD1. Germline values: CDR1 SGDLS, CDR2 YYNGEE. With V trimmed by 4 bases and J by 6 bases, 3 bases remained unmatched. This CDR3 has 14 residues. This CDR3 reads CASSFGTGGQPQHF. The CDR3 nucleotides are TGTGCCAGCAGCTTCGGGACAGGGGGTCAGCCCCAGCATTTT.

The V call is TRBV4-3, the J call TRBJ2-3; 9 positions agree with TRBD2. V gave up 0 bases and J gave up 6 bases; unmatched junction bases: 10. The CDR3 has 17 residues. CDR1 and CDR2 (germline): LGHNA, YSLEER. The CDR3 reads CASSQDSLAGGMDTQYF. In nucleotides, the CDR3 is TGCGCCAGCAGCCAAGATTCACTTGCGGGGGGGATGGATACGCAGTATTTT.

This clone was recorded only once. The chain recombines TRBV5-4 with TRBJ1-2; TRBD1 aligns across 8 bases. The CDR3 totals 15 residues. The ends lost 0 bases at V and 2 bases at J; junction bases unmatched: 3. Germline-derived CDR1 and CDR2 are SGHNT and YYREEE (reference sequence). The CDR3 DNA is TGTGCCAGCAGCTTGGGAGGACAGGGCAACTATGGCTACACCTTC. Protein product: CASSLGGQGNYGYTF.

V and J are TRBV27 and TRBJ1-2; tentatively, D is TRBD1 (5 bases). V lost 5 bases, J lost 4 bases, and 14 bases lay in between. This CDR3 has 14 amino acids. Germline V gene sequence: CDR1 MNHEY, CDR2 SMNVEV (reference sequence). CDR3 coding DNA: TGTGCCAGCAGTAGGGACGGGGAAGTCTATGGCTACACCTTC. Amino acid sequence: CASSRDGEVYGYTF.

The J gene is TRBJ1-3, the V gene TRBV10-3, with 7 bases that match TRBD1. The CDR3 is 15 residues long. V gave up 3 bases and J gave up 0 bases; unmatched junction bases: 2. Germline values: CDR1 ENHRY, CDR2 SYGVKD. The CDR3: CAISERDSSGNTIYF. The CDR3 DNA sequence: TGTGCCATCAGTGAAAGGGACAGCTCTGGAAACACCATATATTTT.

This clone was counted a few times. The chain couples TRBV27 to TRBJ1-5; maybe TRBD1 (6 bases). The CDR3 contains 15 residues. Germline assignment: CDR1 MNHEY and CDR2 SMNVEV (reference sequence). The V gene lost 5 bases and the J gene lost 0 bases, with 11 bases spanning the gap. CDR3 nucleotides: TGTGCCAGCAGTGCGAGGGGGTTTAGCAATCAGCCCCAGCATTTT. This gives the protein CASSARGFSNQPQHF.

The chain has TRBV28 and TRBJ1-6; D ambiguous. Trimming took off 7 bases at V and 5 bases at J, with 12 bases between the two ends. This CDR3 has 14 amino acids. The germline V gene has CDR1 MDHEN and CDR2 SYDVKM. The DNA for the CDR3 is TGTGCCAGCACCCCTGTAAGCGATAATTCACCCCTCCACTTT. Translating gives CASTPVSDNSPLHF.

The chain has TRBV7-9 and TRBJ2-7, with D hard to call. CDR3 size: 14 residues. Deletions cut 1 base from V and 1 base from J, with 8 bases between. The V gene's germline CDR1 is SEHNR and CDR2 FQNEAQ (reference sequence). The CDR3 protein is CASSLGTQSYEQYF. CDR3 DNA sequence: TGTGCCAGCAGCTTAGGGACCCAGTCCTACGAGCAGTACTTC.

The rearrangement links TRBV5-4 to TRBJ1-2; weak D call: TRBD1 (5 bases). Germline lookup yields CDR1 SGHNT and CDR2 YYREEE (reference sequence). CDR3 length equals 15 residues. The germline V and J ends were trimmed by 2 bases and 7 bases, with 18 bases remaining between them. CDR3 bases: TGTGCCAGCAGCTTACGCGGCAGGGAGGATCTTGGCTACACCTTC. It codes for CASSLRGREDLGYTF.

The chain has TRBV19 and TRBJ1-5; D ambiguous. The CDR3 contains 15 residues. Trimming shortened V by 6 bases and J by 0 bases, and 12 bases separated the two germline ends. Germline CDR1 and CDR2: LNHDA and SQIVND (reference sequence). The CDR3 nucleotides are TGTGCCAGTAGGAGGGAACGATATAGCAATCAGCCCCAGCATTTT. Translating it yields CASRRERYSNQPQHF.

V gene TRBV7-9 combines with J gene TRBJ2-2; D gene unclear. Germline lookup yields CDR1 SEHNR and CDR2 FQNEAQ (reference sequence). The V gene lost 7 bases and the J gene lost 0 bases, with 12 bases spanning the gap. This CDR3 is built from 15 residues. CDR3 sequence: CASTPWASNTGELFF. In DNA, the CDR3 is TGTGCCAGCACCCCGTGGGCCTCGAACACCGGGGAGCTGTTTTTT. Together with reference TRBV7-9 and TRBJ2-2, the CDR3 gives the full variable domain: DTGVSQNPRHKITKRGQNVTFRCDPISEHNRLYWYRQTLGQGPEFLTYFQNEAQLEKSRLLSDRFSAERPKGSFSTLEIQRTEQGDSAMYLCASTPWASNTGELFFGEGSRLTVL.

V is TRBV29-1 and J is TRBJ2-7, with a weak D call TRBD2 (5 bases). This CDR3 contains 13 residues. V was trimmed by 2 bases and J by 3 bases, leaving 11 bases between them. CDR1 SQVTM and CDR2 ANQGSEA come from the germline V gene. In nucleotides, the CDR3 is TGCAGCGTTGAAAAACTAGGGTTCTACGAGCAGTACTTC. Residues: CSVEKLGFYEQYF.

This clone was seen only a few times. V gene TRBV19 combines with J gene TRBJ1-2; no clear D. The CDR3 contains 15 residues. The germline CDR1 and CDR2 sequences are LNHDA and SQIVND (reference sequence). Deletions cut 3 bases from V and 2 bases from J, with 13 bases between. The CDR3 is CASSMGIGLNYGYTF. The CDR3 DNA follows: TGTGCCAGTAGTATGGGGATCGGACTGAACTATGGCTACACCTTC.

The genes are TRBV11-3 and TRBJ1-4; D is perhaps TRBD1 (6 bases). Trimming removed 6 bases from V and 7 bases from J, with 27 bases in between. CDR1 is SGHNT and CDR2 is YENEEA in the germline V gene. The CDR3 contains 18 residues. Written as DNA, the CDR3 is TGTGCCAGCAGAGTCCCCCCTTGGGGGCGCGACGCCGGTGAAAAACTGTTTTTT. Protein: CASRVPPWGRDAGEKLFF.